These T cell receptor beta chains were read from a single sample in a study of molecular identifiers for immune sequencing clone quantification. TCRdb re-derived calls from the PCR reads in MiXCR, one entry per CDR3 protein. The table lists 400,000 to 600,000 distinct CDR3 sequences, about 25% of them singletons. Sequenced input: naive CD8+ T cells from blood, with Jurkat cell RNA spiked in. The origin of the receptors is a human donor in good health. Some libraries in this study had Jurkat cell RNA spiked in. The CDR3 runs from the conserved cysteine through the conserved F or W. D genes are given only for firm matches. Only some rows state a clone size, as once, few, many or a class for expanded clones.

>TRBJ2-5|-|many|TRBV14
CASSQEYSETQYF
TGTGCCAGCAGCCAAGAGTACAGCGAGACCCAGTACTTC
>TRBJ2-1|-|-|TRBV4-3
CASSQDLAAASYNEQFF
TGCGCCAGCAGCCAAGATCTTGCAGCGGCTTCCTACAATGAGCAGTTCTTC
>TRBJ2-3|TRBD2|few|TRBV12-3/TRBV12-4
CASSPSGGPSLDTQYF
TGTGCCAGCAGTCCTAGCGGGGGGCCCTCACTGGATACGCAGTATTTT
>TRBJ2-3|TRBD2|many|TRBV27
CASSPGLAILTDTQYF
TGTGCCAGCAGTCCGGGACTAGCGATCTTGACAGATACGCAGTATTTT
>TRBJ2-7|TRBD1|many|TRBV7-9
CASSSTGGTLYEQYF
TGTGCCAGCAGCTCGACAGGGGGCACCCTCTACGAGCAGTACTTC
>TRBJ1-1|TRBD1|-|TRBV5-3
CASSVSVFDRGENTEAFF
TGTGCCAGCAGCGTGTCGGTTTTTGACAGGGGCGAGAACACTGAAGCTTTCTTT
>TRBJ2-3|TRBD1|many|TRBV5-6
CASSWTGTGLPDTQYF
TGTGCCAGCAGCTGGACCGGGACAGGGTTGCCAGATACGCAGTATTTT
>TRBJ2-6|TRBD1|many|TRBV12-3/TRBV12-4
CASRDRGLSGANVLTF
TGTGCCAGCCGGGACAGGGGGCTGTCTGGGGCCAACGTCCTGACTTTC
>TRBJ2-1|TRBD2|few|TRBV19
CASKVAGPYNEQFF
TGTGCCAGTAAGGTAGCGGGTCCCTACAATGAGCAGTTCTTC
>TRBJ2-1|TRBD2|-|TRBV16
CASSQFTRGGLWDEQFF
TGTGCCAGCAGCCAATTCACACGGGGGGGATTATGGGATGAGCAGTTCTTC
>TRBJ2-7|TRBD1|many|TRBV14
CASSPTGVVEQYF
TGTGCCAGCAGCCCGACAGGGGTGGTCGAGCAGTACTTC
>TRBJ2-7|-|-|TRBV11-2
CASSPPGFGPSYEQYF
TGTGCCAGCAGCCCTCCGGGGTTCGGGCCCTCCTACGAGCAGTACTTC
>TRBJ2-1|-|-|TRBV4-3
CASSQRAFSYNEQFF
TGCGCCAGCAGCCAACGCGCCTTCTCCTACAATGAGCAGTTCTTC
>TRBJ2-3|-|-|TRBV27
CASSPQNEPTQYF
TGTGCCAGCAGTCCCCAAAACGAGCCAACGCAGTATTTT
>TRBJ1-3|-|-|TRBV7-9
CASTGIPTGNTIYF
TGTGCCAGTACAGGGATTCCTACTGGAAACACCATATATTTT
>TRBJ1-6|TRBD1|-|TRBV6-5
CASSYGAGGTYNSPLHF
TGTGCCAGCAGTTACGGAGCAGGGGGTACCTATAATTCACCCCTCCACTTT
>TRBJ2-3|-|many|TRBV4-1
CASSRQGFPSTDTQYF
TGCGCCAGCAGCCGCCAAGGGTTCCCTAGCACAGATACGCAGTATTTT
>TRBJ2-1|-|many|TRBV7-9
CASSLPTSNEQFF
TGTGCCAGCAGCTTACCGACTTCCAATGAGCAGTTCTTC
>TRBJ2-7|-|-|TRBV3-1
CASSQDRDLGYEQYF
TGTGCCAGCAGCCAAGATAGGGACCTGGGCTACGAGCAGTACTTC
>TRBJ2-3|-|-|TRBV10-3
CAMDSGGRGTDTQYF
TGTGCCATGGACAGTGGGGGACGGGGCACAGATACGCAGTATTTT
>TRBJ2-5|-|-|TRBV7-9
CASSPGYGLGAPQYF
TGTGCCAGCAGTCCAGGTTACGGTCTGGGGGCGCCCCAGTACTTC
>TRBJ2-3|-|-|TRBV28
CASSLSASEVGTDTQYF
TGTGCCAGCAGTTTGTCGGCTAGCGAGGTTGGGACAGATACGCAGTATTTT
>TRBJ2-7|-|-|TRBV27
CASSDLDSPYEQYF
TGTGCCAGCAGCGACCTAGATTCCCCCTACGAGCAGTACTTC
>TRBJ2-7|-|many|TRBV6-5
CASRDRDNPYEQYF
TGTGCCAGCAGGGACCGGGACAACCCCTACGAGCAGTACTTC
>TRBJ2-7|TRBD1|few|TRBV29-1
CSASGQGASEQYF
TGCAGCGCTTCGGGACAGGGGGCGTCCGAGCAGTACTTC
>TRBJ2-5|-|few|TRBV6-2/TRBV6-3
CASSSSVETQYF
TGTGCCAGCAGTTCTAGCGTAGAGACCCAGTACTTC
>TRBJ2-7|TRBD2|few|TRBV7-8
CASSFGEGEQYF
TGTGCCAGCAGCTTCGGGGAGGGCGAGCAGTACTTC
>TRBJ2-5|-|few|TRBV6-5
CASRSEYFQETQYF
TGTGCCAGCAGATCGGAGTATTTCCAAGAGACCCAGTACTTC
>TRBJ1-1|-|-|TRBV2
CASSSGQMSTEAFF
TGTGCCAGCAGTTCGGGACAAATGAGCACTGAAGCTTTCTTT
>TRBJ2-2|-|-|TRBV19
CASSPWSGPVTGELFF
TGTGCCAGTAGCCCCTGGTCGGGGCCAGTAACCGGGGAGCTGTTTTTT
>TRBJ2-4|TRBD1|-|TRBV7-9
CASSPRSGQGKNIQYF
TGTGCCAGCAGCCCCCGGTCTGGACAGGGAAAAAACATTCAGTACTTC
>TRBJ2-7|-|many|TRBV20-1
CSARDGTASYEQYF
TGCAGTGCTAGAGATGGGACTGCTTCCTACGAGCAGTACTTC
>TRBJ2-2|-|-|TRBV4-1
CASSQELRDSWANTGVLFF
TGCGCCAGCAGCCAAGAGCTCAGGGATTCATGGGCGAACACCGGGGTGCTGTTTTTT
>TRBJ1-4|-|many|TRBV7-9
CASSPPMTPRNEKLFF
TGTGCCAGCAGCCCACCCATGACCCCACGGAATGAAAAACTGTTTTTT
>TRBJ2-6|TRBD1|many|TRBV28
CASSFNTRVDAGGFGANVLTF
TGTGCCAGCAGTTTCAACACCCGTGTTGACGCAGGGGGTTTTGGGGCCAACGTCCTGACTTTC
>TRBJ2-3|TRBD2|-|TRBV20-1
CSARLAGAPDTRYF
TGCAGTGCGAGACTAGCGGGAGCCCCAGATACGCGGTATTTT
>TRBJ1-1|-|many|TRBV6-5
CASSYKGQAFF
TGTGCCAGCAGTTATAAGGGACAAGCTTTCTTT
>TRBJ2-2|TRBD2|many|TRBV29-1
CSVDVAGDTGELFF
TGCAGCGTTGATGTAGCGGGAGACACCGGGGAGCTGTTTTTT
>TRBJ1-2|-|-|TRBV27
CASSFFPEPNGYTF
TGTGCCAGCAGTTTTTTTCCAGAGCCAAATGGCTACACCTTC
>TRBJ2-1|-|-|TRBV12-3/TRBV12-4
CASSFGRSKNEQFF
TGTGCCAGCAGTTTCGGTCGGAGTAAGAATGAGCAGTTCTTC
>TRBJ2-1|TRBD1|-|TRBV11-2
CASSPTGVHEQSF
TGTGCCAGCAGCCCCACAGGGGTCCATGAGCAGTCCTTC
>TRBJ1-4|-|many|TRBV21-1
CASSKVGSTNEKLFF
TGTGCCAGCAGCAAAGTAGGATCAACTAATGAAAAACTGTTTTTT
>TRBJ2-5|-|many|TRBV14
CASSQDLAKGLRQETQYF
TGTGCCAGCAGCCAAGATCTGGCAAAGGGGCTCCGGCAAGAGACCCAGTACTTC
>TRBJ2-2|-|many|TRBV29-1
CSVVVNTGELFF
TGCAGCGTTGTCGTGAACACCGGGGAGCTGTTTTTT
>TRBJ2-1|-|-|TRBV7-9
CASSQSVSNEQFF
TGTGCCAGCAGCCAGTCGGTCTCCAATGAGCAGTTCTTC
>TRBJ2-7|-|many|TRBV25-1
CASSKGGYEQYF
TGTGCCAGCAGTAAGGGGGGCTACGAGCAGTACTTC
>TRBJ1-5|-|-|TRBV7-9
CASSPYGINQPQHF
TGTGCCAGCAGCCCCTACGGGATCAATCAGCCCCAGCATTTT
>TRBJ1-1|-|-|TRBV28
CASSPASEAFF
TGTGCCAGCAGTCCCGCCTCTGAAGCTTTCTTT
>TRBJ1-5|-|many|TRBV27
CASSLGGPGNQPQHF
TGTGCCAGCAGTTTAGGAGGGCCAGGCAATCAGCCCCAGCATTTT
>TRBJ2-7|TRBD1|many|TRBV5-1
CASSYGTGTEQYF
TGCGCCAGCAGCTACGGGACAGGGACCGAGCAGTACTTC
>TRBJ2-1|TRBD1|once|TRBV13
CASSLGQGNYNEQLF
TGTGCCAGCAGCTTAGGACAGGGGAACTACAATGAGCAGCTCTTC
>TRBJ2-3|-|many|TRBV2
CASSGADTQYF
TGTGCCAGCAGCGGAGCGGATACGCAGTATTTT
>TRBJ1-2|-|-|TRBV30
CAWSVTGDYGYTF
TGTGCCTGGAGTGTAACCGGGGACTATGGCTACACCTTC
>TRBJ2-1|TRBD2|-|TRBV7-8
CASSPLTPKLAGETGSYNGQFF
TGTGCCAGCAGCCCACTAACCCCAAAACTAGCGGGGGAGACGGGCTCCTACAATGGGCAGTTCTTC